The clone carrying this TCR beta chain was seen only once. The sample originates from a study of low-dose radiotherapy and immunotherapy resistance in tumors. Turning to the study itself: Cohort 1 patients were irradiated with 0.5 Gy fractions every 2 weeks to 6.5 Gy total.

Time point given: after trial treatment. Specified treatment: LDRT plus nivolumab, ipilimumab, low-dose cyclophosphamide and aspirin (RACIN trial). As a condition of eligibility, patients had advanced solid tumors lacking tumor-infiltrating lymphocytes. The V and J ends lost 6 bases and 2 bases, in that order; junction bases with no gene match: 9. CDR1 is MDHEN, CDR2 SYDVKM, per germline. The CDR3 is 15 residues long. Both TCRalpha and TCRbeta chains were reverse transcribed with V-gene-specific primers. TCR amplification ran 15 to 25 PCR cycles using constant-region and V-primer adapter primers. Through in vitro transcription, the mRNA that had been isolated was amplified. TCRdb independently ran MiXCR on the reads; one entry per CDR3 protein. The sample has tens of thousands of distinct CDR3 sequences; less than 30% are singletons.

The input for sequencing was PBMCs, taken after low-dose radiotherapy plus immunotherapy. This receptor was identified in a male donor with prostate cancer. The rearrangement uses TRBV28 and TRBJ2-7; 8 positions agree with TRBD1. CDR3 loop: CASSPSDRATYEQYF. The CDR3 DNA is TGTGCCAGCAGCCCATCGGACAGGGCTACCTACGAGCAGTACTTC.